This T cell receptor (beta chain) was captured in a study of blood T cell repertoires in COVID-19. Overall study: Sources were T cells, B-cell-depleted T cells, or PBMCs; the material itself was cDNA or gDNA.

Trimming left V 0 bases short and J 4 bases short, with 4 bases between. The CDR3 consists of 13 residues. The germline V gene has CDR1 LGHNA and CDR2 YNFKEQ. Some clones are missing from TCRdb's copy, which holds only in-frame ones; the method was immunoSEQ multiplex PCR. The data contain some 140,000 clones, 70% to 80% of them seen just once; the ten biggest clones take up 3% to 4.5%. The chain carries TRBV4-2 and TRBJ1-5; D is uncertain. The receptor was isolated from a man in his 60s with acute or convalescent COVID-19. Material: peripheral blood. CDR3 nucleotides: TGTGCCAGCAGCCAAGATCAGAATCAGCCCCAGCATTTT. Its protein is CASSQDQNQPQHF.